Shown below are 7 T cell receptor beta chains from a single sample sequenced in a study of blood T cells in healthy people across ages. Using a J-beta primer mix together with a sample-barcoded 5' primer, a second PCR was run for about 6 to 11 cycles. MiXCR was run by TCRdb on the 5' RACE reads, yielding one entry per CDR3 protein. The profile covers about 1.4 million distinct CDR3 sequences, with 59% appearing a single time and about 6.3% taken by the ten largest. Sequences were obtained from blood. These receptors originate from a man younger than 35 in good health.

A few counts support this clonotype. The chain joins TRBV27 to TRBJ2-1, with TRBD2 matching over 9 bases. Germline V gene sequence: CDR1 MNHEY, CDR2 SMNVEV (reference sequence). V shed 6 bases, J shed 10 bases, and the junction held 13 bases outside the gene matches. The CDR3 has 15 amino acids. CDR3 protein: CASRTGTSTIEEQFF. For the CDR3, the DNA is TGTGCCAGCAGAACCGGGACTAGCACCATAGAGGAGCAGTTCTTC.

This clonotype was counted only a few times. This sequence joins TRBV7-2 and TRBJ2-4; 8 bases are a match to TRBD1. Unmatched junction bases numbered 6, after V lost 5 bases and J lost 6 bases. Per germline, CDR1 SGHTA and CDR2 FQGNSA. There are 14 residues in the CDR3. The DNA for the CDR3 is TGTGCCAGCAGCCCCTTCCAGGGGGCAAACATTCAGTACTTC. Translation: CASSPFQGANIQYF.

The rearrangement links TRBV6-1 to TRBJ2-5; perhaps TRBD2 as D (5 bases). Germline CDR1 reads MNHNS; CDR2 reads SASEGT. The CDR3 runs to 15 residues. V was trimmed by 2 bases and J by 3 bases, leaving 13 bases between them. CDR3 region: CASSELRTVEETQYF. CDR3 coding DNA: TGTGCCAGCAGTGAATTAAGGACTGTTGAAGAGACCCAGTACTTC.

V usage is TRBV5-1 and J usage is TRBJ1-4; the D gene is possibly TRBD1 (6 bases). Germline CDR1 reads SGHRS; CDR2 reads YFSETQ. V lost 3 bases and J 5 bases, leaving 14 bases between the germline ends. The CDR3 runs to 15 residues. CDR3 residues: CASSSVTGPNEKLFF. In DNA, the CDR3 is TGCGCCAGCAGCTCGGTAACAGGGCCGAATGAAAAACTGTTTTTT.

The genes are TRBV6-5 and TRBJ2-5, with TRBD2 identical over 10 bases. Judging by the DNA end, TRBJ2-7 fits better; the J call may be wrong. The CDR3 has 15 residues. CDR1 and CDR2 (germline): MNHEY, SVGAGI. The CDR3 DNA reads TGTGCCAGCAAAGGAGCGGGAGGGCCTAACGGCGAGCAGTACTTC. It yields the protein CASKGAGGPNGEQYF.

This chain links TRBV10-3 with TRBJ2-1; D remains unclear. From germline, CDR1 is ENHRY and CDR2 SYGVKD. This CDR3 has 14 amino acids. The V end lost 0 bases, the J end lost 6 bases, and 9 bases lay between the germline ends. The CDR3 bases are TGTGCCATCAGTGAGTCGACTTTTCCCAATGAGCAGTTCTTC. Translating gives CAISESTFPNEQFF.

This chain links TRBV7-9 with TRBJ2-1, with D possibly TRBD1 on 5 matching bases. CDR1 SEHNR and CDR2 FQNEAQ come from the germline V gene (reference sequence). The V gene lost 2 bases and the J gene lost 6 bases, with 14 bases spanning the gap. The CDR3 has 15 residues. CDR3 nucleotides: TGTGCCAGCAGCTTACCGGAGTGCAGGGCCAATGAGCAGTTCTTC. Translated: CASSLPECRANEQFF.